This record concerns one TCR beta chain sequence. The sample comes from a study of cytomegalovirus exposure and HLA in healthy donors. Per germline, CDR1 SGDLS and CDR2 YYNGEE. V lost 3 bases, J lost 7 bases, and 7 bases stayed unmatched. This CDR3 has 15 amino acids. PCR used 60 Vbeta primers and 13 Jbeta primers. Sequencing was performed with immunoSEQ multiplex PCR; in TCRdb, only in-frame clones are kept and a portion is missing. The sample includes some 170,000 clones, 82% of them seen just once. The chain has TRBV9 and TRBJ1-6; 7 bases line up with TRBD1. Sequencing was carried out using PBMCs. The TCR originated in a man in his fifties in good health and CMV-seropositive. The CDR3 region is CASSASGTVNSPLHF. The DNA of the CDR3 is TGTGCCAGCAGCGCCTCCGGGACAGTAAATTCACCCCTCCACTTT.